This TCR beta chain was sequenced during a study of blood T cell repertoires in COVID-19. Study background: Researchers got acute and convalescent COVID-19 samples from the United States, Italy and Spain. Sample material is recorded as cDNA or gDNA derived from T cells, B-cell-depleted T cells, or PBMCs.

The CDR3 extends over 13 amino acids. Trimming left V 1 base short and J 3 bases short, with 10 bases between. CDR1 and CDR2 from the germline V gene are GTSNPN and SVGIG (reference sequence). This clone turned up a few times. As originally analysed: Amplified reference gene primers provided the basis for estimating nucleated cell counts. Measured with immunoSEQ multiplex PCR; TCRdb has only the in-frame clones, and not every one. From that table come the V and J calls and clone size; the DNA was used to work out D and trimming. Seen here are roughly 260,000 clones, 82% observed once, and the top ten hold 4.5% to 6%.

This chain connects TRBV30 to TRBJ2-7; unclear D gene. Input material: peripheral blood. The origin of this receptor is an elderly woman with active or convalescent COVID-19. CDR3 bases: TGTGCCTGGAGTGCTAGTGCGCGCTACGAGCAGTACTTC. Amino acid sequence: CAWSASARYEQYF.